This note documents a single T cell receptor beta chain sequence. This sample's time point: pretreatment peripheral blood. Sequencing used immunoSEQ multiplex PCR; TCRdb keeps in-frame clones, though not all of them. The data contain 45,000 or so clones, around nine tenths of them singletons. This record belongs to a study of PD-L1 blockade in urothelial cancer. V was pared by 5 bases and J by 3 bases, with 5 bases of the junction left unmatched. This CDR3 region has 15 residues. Germline values: CDR1 SEHNR, CDR2 FQNEAQ (reference sequence). The sample consisted of PBMCs, taken around atezolizumab (anti-PD-L1) treatment. The receptor was isolated from a donor aged 40 or over with urothelial cancer. J is TRBJ2-1 and V is TRBV7-9; 9 nucleotides match TRBD2. CDR3 loop: CASSPTSGNYNEQFF. The CDR3 nucleotides are TGTGCCAGCAGCCCGACTAGCGGAAACTACAATGAGCAGTTCTTC.